This record looks at one T cell receptor (beta chain) sequence and its context. Repertoires were generated with immunoSEQ multiplex PCR, while TCRdb's copy carries only in-frame clones and drops some. The sample has around 1,500 clones; approximately 81% are singletons. This specimen belongs to a study of B cell selection in AIRE deficiency. From germline, CDR1 is SGHTA and CDR2 FQGNSA. The CDR3 covers 12 residues. V lost 1 base and J 7 bases, leaving 6 bases between the germline ends. The regulatory T cell sort gate was CD4+CD25hiCD127low/negative. Healthy unrelated donors supplied the control samples.

The sequencing sample was made of CD4+CD25+ Tregs sorted from PBMCs. The receptor's source is a human donor in good health. The chain links TRBV7-2 to TRBJ2-3; D call uncertain. The CDR3 DNA reads as TGTGCCAGCAGCTTAGTCCATTATACGCAGTATTTT. This codes for CASSLVHYTQYF.